This T cell receptor (beta chain) was sequenced for a study of T cell repertoires in cytomegalovirus infection (dated by TCRdb to about 2019). At the level of the whole study: Because public TCR beta signatures pointed to carriage of CMV infection together with the matching HLA type, the HLA type of each donor mattered for the analysis. Study-level results and caveats: In the ex vivo response, HLA-C-restricted CMV-specific TCR beta clonotypes were dominant, and in two of eight donors the single most frequent clonotype came from this HLA-C-restricted group. In both this cohort and an independent cohort of some 350 donors, the cumulative frequency of public TCR beta family members distinguished carriers of CMV infection plus the relevant HLA type.

The germline V and J ends show losses of 4 bases and 4 bases respectively, and no gene match explains 6 bases of the junction. CDR1 and CDR2 are read off the germline V gene as SQVTM and ANQGSEA. Taken from cysteine to phenylalanine, the CDR3 has 13 residues. Only the CDR3 part of the read is kept: 39 bases, read in frame from the first base. This clonotype was found a few times. The target of this receptor is not known. One base away there is no much larger clone; base qualities are not given. The listed sequencing device is Illumina HiSeq 1500. The raw public reads went through TCRdb reprocessing: fastp at Q25, MiXCR clone calling, in-frame beta chains kept. Every CDR3 protein is listed once, alongside the most common genes and DNA of its rows. The sample table records around 140,000 distinct CDR3 sequences; about 6% of these occur just once. Roughly 18% of the sample is in the top ten clones.

The clonotype originates from a human donor in good health (CMV status not recorded). Some clones in this sample may be carry-over from other donors' samples. The rearranged segments are TRBV29-1 and TRBJ1-1; the junction holds 7 bases that match TRBD1. Sequenced input: PBMCs. The nucleotide sequence is TGCAGCGTTGTATTAGGACAGGCCACTGAAGCTTTCTTT. Its protein reads: CSVVLGQATEAFF.